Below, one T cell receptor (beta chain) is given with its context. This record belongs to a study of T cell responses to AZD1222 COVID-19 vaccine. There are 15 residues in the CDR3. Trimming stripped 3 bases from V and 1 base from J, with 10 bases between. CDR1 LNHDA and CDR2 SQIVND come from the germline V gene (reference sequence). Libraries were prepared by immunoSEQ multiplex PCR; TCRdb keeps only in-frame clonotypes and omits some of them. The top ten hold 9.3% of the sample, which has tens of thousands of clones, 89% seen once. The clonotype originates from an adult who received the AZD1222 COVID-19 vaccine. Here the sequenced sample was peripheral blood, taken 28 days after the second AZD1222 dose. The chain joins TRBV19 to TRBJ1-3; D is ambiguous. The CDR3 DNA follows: TGTGCCAGTAGTATCCTAGGGAAGTCTGGAAACACCATATATTTT. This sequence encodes CASSILGKSGNTIYF.